The 14 T cell receptor beta chains reported below all come from one sample, sequenced in a study of cytomegalovirus exposure and HLA in healthy donors. The PCR made use of 60 Vbeta and 13 Jbeta primers. Clones were read by immunoSEQ multiplex PCR, and TCRdb kept only the in-frame ones, dropping some. The sample includes 140,000 to 150,000 clones, about 80% seen only once; the top ten take under 5%. The sequencing sample was made of PBMCs. These receptors were obtained from a man aged 40-49 years in good health and CMV-seronegative.

The rearrangement links TRBV5-1 to TRBJ1-1, with TRBD1 matching 9 bases. This CDR3 contains 15 residues. V gave up 1 base and J gave up 3 bases; unmatched junction bases: 4. Germline V lookup: CDR1 SGHRS, CDR2 YFSETQ. The CDR3 is CASSLLGTGYTEAFF. The CDR3 DNA reads as TGCGCCAGCAGCTTGTTGGGGACAGGGTACACTGAAGCTTTCTTT.

This clone was counted between two and nine times. The chain is built from TRBV6-5 and TRBJ2-7; 8 bases line up with TRBD2. CDR1 is MNHEY, CDR2 SVGAGI, per germline. V lost 6 bases, J lost 3 bases, and 10 bases stayed unmatched. This CDR3 has 15 residues. CDR3 loop: CASRLGRGASYEQYF. CDR3 DNA sequence: TGTGCCAGCAGACTCGGGCGGGGGGCAAGCTACGAGCAGTACTTC.

V and J are TRBV27 and TRBJ1-2; 7 bases fit TRBD1. The V gene end was trimmed by 4 bases and the J gene end by 1 base; junction bases not matched to a gene: 9. The germline V gene has CDR1 MNHEY and CDR2 SMNVEV (reference sequence). The length of the CDR3 is 16 residues. This CDR3 is CASSSISRQGNYGYTF. CDR3 bases: TGTGCCAGCAGTTCCATATCTCGACAGGGTAACTATGGCTACACCTTC.

The V call is TRBV21-1, the J call TRBJ2-7; TRBD1 reflects the table's D call only, with no check against the DNA. TRBV21-1 is tagged as a pseudogene. This CDR3 region has 16 residues. CDR3 in DNA: TGTGCCAGCAGCACATCAGGGTCCCAGAAACTCTACGAGCAGTACTTC. Protein product: CASSTSGSQKLYEQYF.

The chain couples TRBV19 to TRBJ1-1, with 10 positions matching TRBD1. The CDR3 length is 17 residues. Germline V gene lookup returns CDR1 LNHDA and CDR2 SQIVND (reference sequence). The V gene end was trimmed by 5 bases and the J gene end by 3 bases; junction bases not matched to a gene: 12. The CDR3 reads CASSLSPGQGMYTEAFF. In DNA form, the CDR3 reads TGTGCCAGTAGTCTCTCACCGGGACAGGGGATGTACACTGAAGCTTTCTTT.

The chain carries TRBV11-2 and TRBJ1-1, with D perhaps TRBD1 (6 bases). With 0 bases removed from V and 1 base from J, the gap between germline ends came to 18 bases. Germline lookup yields CDR1 SGHAT and CDR2 FQNNGV. The CDR3 has 18 residues. The CDR3 sequence is CASSLDLGGAGENTEAFF. DNA for the CDR3: TGTGCCAGCAGCTTAGATCTAGGAGGAGCAGGGGAGAACACTGAAGCTTTCTTT. Looking up the rest from reference TRBV11-2 and TRBJ1-1 gives the full variable domain: EAGVAQSPRYKIIEKRQSVAFWCNPISGHATLYWYQQILGQGPKLLIQFQNNGVVDDSQLPKDRFSAERLKGVDSTLKIQPAKLEDSAVYLCASSLDLGGAGENTEAFFGQGTRLTVV.

The rearrangement uses TRBV10-3 and TRBJ2-1; the D gene is possibly TRBD2 (6 bases). Germline V CDR1 and CDR2: ENHRY, SYGVKD. Deletions cut 5 bases from V and 1 base from J, with 12 bases between. The CDR3 is 15 amino acids. The CDR3 loop reads CAISSDGGSYNEQFF. Written as DNA, the CDR3 is TGTGCCATCAGTTCCGATGGGGGGTCCTACAATGAGCAGTTCTTC.

V gene TRBV18 combines with J gene TRBJ1-3; D possibly corresponds to TRBD1 (6 bases). The CDR3 spans 17 residues. V lost 6 bases and J lost 0, with 18 bases in between. Germline-derived CDR1 and CDR2 are KGHSH and LQKENI. The CDR3 sequence is CASSPRQGLSSGNTIYF. Written as DNA, the CDR3 is TGTGCCAGCTCCCCTCGCCAGGGGCTAAGCTCTGGAAACACCATATATTTT.

This clone was seen only once. The V gene is TRBV6-6, the J gene TRBJ2-7; 8 bases agree with TRBD1. Germline-derived CDR1 and CDR2 are MNHNY and SVGAGI (reference sequence). There are 16 residues in the CDR3. V was pared by 6 bases and J by 6 bases, with 16 bases of the junction left unmatched. This chain's CDR3 is CASSPSRGQGEGEQYF. CDR3 DNA sequence: TGTGCCAGCAGCCCCTCGCGCGGACAGGGTGAGGGCGAGCAGTACTTC.

As DNA, the CDR3 is TGTGCCAGCAGCTTATCCCCGGACAGATATCCGAGGACTGAAGCTTTCTTT. This gives the protein CASSLSPDRYPRTEAFF. V is TRBV7-2 and J is TRBJ1-1, with a possible D match to TRBD1 (6 bases). The V gene's germline CDR1 is SGHTA and CDR2 FQGNSA. The CDR3 has 17 amino acids. V was pared by 2 bases and J by 5 bases, with 21 bases between.

This clone was counted once. This rearrangement joins TRBV6-5 to TRBJ1-2, with 8 bases that match TRBD1. This CDR3 contains 14 residues. In germline, CDR1 is MNHEY, CDR2 SVGAGI. J gave up 7 bases and V 5 bases, and 9 bases lay outside the gene matches. CDR3 loop: CASSQTGVVVGYTF. CDR3 nucleotides: TGTGCCAGCAGTCAGACAGGGGTGGTTGTTGGCTACACCTTC.

About this clone: Other DNA sequences in the sample encode the same CDR3. The V call is TRBV7-2, the J call TRBJ1-2; a weak D match, TRBD1 (5 bases). Per the germline V gene, CDR1 is SGHTA and CDR2 is FQGNSA. The CDR3 contains 14 residues. V was clipped by 1 base and J by 3 bases, with 9 bases between them. CDR3 sequence (DNA): TGTGCCAGCAGCTTAGGTGGCAGGGACTATGGCTACACCTTC. Its translation: CASSLGGRDYGYTF.

This chain joins TRBV2 and TRBJ1-1; TRBD1 aligns across 9 bases. Germline assignment: CDR1 SNHLY and CDR2 FYNNEI. With V trimmed by 7 bases and J by 4 bases, 7 bases remained unmatched. The CDR3 spans 14 residues. The DNA of the CDR3 is TGTGCCAGCAAAGTCGGGACAGGGAGCACTGAAGCTTTCTTT. Protein: CASKVGTGSTEAFF. Using reference TRBV2 and TRBJ1-1 for the parts outside the CDR3, the full variable domain is EPEVTQTPSHQVTQMGQEVILRCVPISNHLYFYWYRQILGQKVEFLVSFYNNEISEKSEIFDDQFSVERPDGSNFTLKIRSTKLEDSAMYFCASKVGTGSTEAFFGQGTRLTVV.

V and J are TRBV7-2 and TRBJ1-1; D is ambiguous. Deletions cut 0 bases from V and 4 bases from J, with 6 bases between. This CDR3 is built from 13 residues. CDR1 is SGHTA and CDR2 is FQGNSA in the germline V gene. For the CDR3, the DNA is TGTGCCAGCAGCTTAGCGCACGGCACTGAAGCTTTCTTT. It yields the protein CASSLAHGTEAFF.